This T cell receptor beta chain was found in a study of cytomegalovirus exposure and HLA in healthy donors (TCRdb year 2017). About the study as a whole: In an earlier analysis of roughly 590 of the donors, 276 Gb of sequence data and some 100 million unique TCR beta sequences from roughly 190 million T cells were reported. Roughly 300 gigabases of sequencing data and some 85 million unique TCR sequences were included in an early release covering roughly 600 HLA-typed donors. Of the roughly 390 genotyped donors, about 80% fell in the genetic ancestry cluster associated with self-reported Caucasian donors. The study aimed to test whether cataloging public T cell receptors could reveal signatures of past pathogen exposure. The T cell repertoires of 700 or so subjects were profiled by immunosequencing and related to cytomegalovirus serostatus. Besides the first cohort of around 670 subjects, a separate validation cohort made up of 120 or so different subjects was used. To predict cytomegalovirus infection status, the study brought together high-throughput TCR immunosequencing, statistical association of individual TCRs with disease status, and machine learning. A later analysis re-analyzed previously published TCR beta repertoires from 666 donors and added high-resolution HLA genotyping to study TCR occurrence patterns. Rather than using new phenotypic data, the later analysis identified candidate immune exposures from TCR beta sequences and from how often those sequences occurred across donors. To decide whether each TCR beta V gene segment behaved as functional or pseudogenic, an earlier analysis of approximately 600 of the donors relied on high-throughput TCR beta sequencing. Donor age, sex, ethnicity and CMV serostatus were compiled alongside the repertoire data. In a later genetic analysis, genome-wide SNP genotypes for about 55% of the roughly 700 donors were used, and that subset was treated as a discovery cohort. All discovery cohort repertoires had been generated using a single sequencing platform. Class I and class II HLA loci were covered by the typing at four-digit resolution. Typing coverage differed by locus: A, B, C, DRB1 and DQB1 were typed in roughly 620-640 donors, DQA1 in 500 to 550, DPA1 in nearly 610, and DPB1 in 472. A few DR-DQ haplotypes were treated as single units for association and clustering because of strong linkage in the cohort. On average, roughly 240,000 unique TCR beta nucleotide sequences were sequenced per donor among about 400 genotyped donors of the cohort, with 15% to 20% of those sequences being non-productive.

Here is what the overall study found, with its caveats: According to a later analysis, TCR association rates differed among HLA loci, with DRB1 alleles showing the most associated TCRs and HLA-C alleles showing the fewest. In a later analysis, 16,951 TCR beta sequences were associated with specific HLA alleles at a false discovery rate of 0.05. Sequencing depth was assumed to be roughly uniform across donors in the presence/absence analyses, though that assumption may not hold. When HLA alleles, especially DR and DQ, strongly co-occurred, attributing TCR associations to individual alleles was difficult. Only TCR beta chains were sequenced in this cohort, and the absence of alpha or paired-chain data limited detectable features. According to a later analysis, parvovirus B19, influenza, CMV and Epstein-Barr virus appeared linked to several top co-occurrence clusters. Most CMV-associated TCR beta chains appeared to be HLA-restricted in a later analysis, and the HLA associations seemed to be driven largely by CMV exposure. According to the authors, the approach could potentially be generalized to other disease states and immunological phenotypes. Because counts were too low, 15 to 20 rarely observed V segments, including chromosome 9 orphons, were excluded from the earlier analysis of some 590 of the donors. Linkage disequilibrium might explain the correlated functional status among segregating V segments, but an unknown experimental factor could not be excluded. A total of fewer than 200 TCR beta chains were listed by the study as associated with cytomegalovirus. Cytomegalovirus status was reported to be diagnosed by the classifier with high specificity and sensitivity in both the original and validation cohorts. In a later analysis, HLA-associated TCR beta chains were found to be more clonally expanded and to have lower generation probabilities than equally common non-associated chains. In a later genetic analysis, a missense DCLRE1C variant was associated with V-gene and J-gene trimming of TCR beta chains, and the association was replicated in an independent cohort. The sequencing pipeline was judged likely to have produced a cluster of highly shared sequence variants as a technical artifact. A later genetic analysis reported fewer N-insertions in productive TCRs among donors in an Asian-associated ancestry cluster than the approximately 700-donor mean. Because HLA typing was missing for some donors at each locus, association tests included only the typed subset. Across donors, most TCR sequences were observed very rarely, whereas some public TCRs were present in many individuals. Some IMGT-functional V segments, including TRBV6-2 and TRBV6-3, could not be distinguished by the 87-base-pair reads and were therefore excluded. Three of the identified cytomegalovirus-associated TCR beta chains were confirmed in vitro to be specific for cytomegalovirus antigens. An earlier analysis of approximately 530 of the donors showed that most TCR beta V segments appeared in productive rearrangements either about 90% or about 30% of the time, which broadly matched IMGT annotations. CMV serostatus was the only immune exposure information available for the cohort. A further reported finding was that TCR beta sequences accurately predicted the HLA-A and HLA-B alleles for most subjects in the first cohort.

The germline V gene encodes CDR1 SGHDT and CDR2 YYEEEE. The trim is 2 bases for V and 0 bases for J, with a gap of 6 bases between the germline ends. The CDR3 sequence holds 14 residues, the cysteine and phenylalanine included. Only the CDR3 DNA is retained, 42 bases long and in frame from the first base. Libraries were built with the immunoSEQ multiplex PCR assay. The multiplex PCR relied on a mix of 60 forward primers for TCR Vbeta segments and 13 reverse primers for TCR Jbeta segments. Amplification of the CDR3 region of rearranged TCR beta genes was performed with a multiplex PCR assay on genomic DNA. The amplified TCR beta libraries were sequenced on the Illumina HiSeq System as 87-base-pair reads. The study's own analysis went as follows. In a later analysis, tens of millions of unique TCR beta chains were counted across the 500 to 850 repertoires, and some 10 million of these chains were shared by at least two donors. Raw reads were error-corrected and collapsed into unique sequences with a nearest-neighbor algorithm that merged closely related sequences to remove PCR and sequencing errors. To assign V, D and J gene segments, CDR3 sequences were aligned to IMGT reference sequences. Each retained sequence needed at least a six-nucleotide match to both a V gene segment and a J gene segment. Rearrangements were classified as productive when the CDR3 lacked stop codons and remained in frame with V and J, and all other rearrangements were classified as non-productive. Following IMGT convention, CDR3 was defined as the stretch from the second conserved V-encoded cysteine to the conserved J-encoded phenylalanine. Sequences without an unambiguous match to a single V gene segment were excluded from the earlier analysis of about 640 of the donors. An earlier analysis of about 590 of the donors classified V segments as functional when productive rearrangements were above 56.7% and as segregating when the standard deviation between donors was above 5%. To diagnose cytomegalovirus status from the catalog of TCR beta chain sequences, a statistical classification framework was built. In a later analysis, V and J genes were assigned by comparing TCR nucleotide sequences against IMGT/GENE-DB human TR gene sequences. Using the TCRdist pipeline, a later analysis assigned CDR3 sequences along with most-parsimonious VDJ recombination scenarios. In a later analysis, each TCR beta chain was defined by its CDR3 amino acid sequence together with its V-gene family, and reads without a unique V-gene family were excluded. In a later analysis, approximately 640 highly shared, low-generation-probability nucleotide sequences were removed to address suspected cross-contamination and a sequencing artifact. For each public chain, a later analysis derived a clonal expansion index from normalized ranks of inferred template counts within each repertoire. A later analysis computed generation probabilities with a VDJ recombination model fitted to out-of-frame rearrangements, and checked the results against IGoR. Hypergeometric tests were used in a later analysis to score TCR-TCR, TCR-HLA and TCR-CMV co-occurrence, with a repertoire-size bias correction applied to the TCR pairs. To estimate false discovery rates, a later analysis permuted the HLA or CMV assignments 20 times. In a later analysis, co-occurring TCRs were grouped using DBSCAN, with TCRdist sequence similarity added in when clustering inside HLA-allele-positive subsets. Repertoires with fewer than 30,000 or more than 120,000 public chains, plus five repertoires with anomalous nucleotide sharing, were excluded from co-occurrence clustering. This immuneACCESS table, as held by TCRdb, lists in-frame sequences with V and J called but not all clones. Of the missing ones, under half trace to an unresolved V gene in checked studies; the others have no known cause. The DNA was the basis for D and trimming; V, J and clone size are from that table. In this sample the table shows 100,000 to 150,000 clones, 70% to 85% of which occur a single time. The biggest ten clones account for 1.7% of the sample.

The cohort consisted of 650 to 850 healthy bone marrow donors. At the time of sampling, every cohort member was nominally healthy, though immune exposures that went unrecorded were likely present. The donor was CMV seronegative and was included in the group of approximately 350 seronegative cohort members. A peripheral blood sample was provided by each donor, and peripheral blood mononuclear cells were used for TCR beta sequencing. The Qiagen DNeasy Blood Extraction Kit was used to extract genomic DNA from the blood cell samples. This clone was seen more than once but under ten times. Its antigen is still unknown. No much larger clonotype is one base removed from it; base qualities were not supplied.

The chain employs TRBV5-6 and TRBJ1-3; a confident D gene designation cannot be given. This receptor was taken from a boy younger than 18 in good health and CMV-seronegative. Material: PBMCs. The CDR3 region: CASSLGSSGNTIYF. The nucleotide sequence reads TGTGCCAGCAGCTTAGGGAGCTCTGGAAACACCATATATTTT.